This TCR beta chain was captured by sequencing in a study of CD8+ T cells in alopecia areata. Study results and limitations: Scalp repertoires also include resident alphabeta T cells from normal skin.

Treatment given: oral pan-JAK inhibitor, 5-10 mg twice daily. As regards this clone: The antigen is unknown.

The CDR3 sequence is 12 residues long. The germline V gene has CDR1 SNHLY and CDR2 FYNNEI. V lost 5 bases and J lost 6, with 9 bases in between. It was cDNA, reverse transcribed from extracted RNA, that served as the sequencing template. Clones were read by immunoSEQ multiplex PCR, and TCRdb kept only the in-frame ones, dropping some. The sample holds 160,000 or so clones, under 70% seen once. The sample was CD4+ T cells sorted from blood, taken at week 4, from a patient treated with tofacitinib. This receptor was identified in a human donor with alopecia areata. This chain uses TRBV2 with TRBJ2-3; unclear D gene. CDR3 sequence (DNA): TGTGCCAGCAGTCTTAGATCGGATACGCAGTATTTT. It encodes CASSLRSDTQYF.